Listed here is a single TCR beta chain. What this receptor recognizes is not known. Nothing much larger sits one base from this clone, and base qualities are not available. This sample stems from a study of control samples from healthy donors and cancer patients (TCRdb year 2020). Library generation was performed with the immunoSEQ multiplex PCR assay. In TCRdb, the immuneACCESS table is reduced to in-frame sequences with V and J assigned. These tables do not hold every clone; where another copy was compared, an unresolved V gene accounts for under half, and the others remain unexplained. The sample table contains about 110,000 clones; only one count was recorded for 80% to 90% of them. The top ten constitute roughly 18% of the sample. Including cysteine and phenylalanine, the CDR3 has 19 amino acids. Only the CDR3 region is kept as DNA, spanning 57 bases read in frame from base 1. Trimming removed 3 bases from V and 0 bases from J, leaving 21 bases between the germline ends. As encoded in the germline V gene (reference sequence), CDR1 is LNHDA while CDR2 is SQIVND.

Here the chain combines TRBV19 and TRBJ1-3; a tentative D match to TRBD1 spans 5 bases. This TCR came from a woman aged 45-60 years in good health. Sequences were obtained from blood. At the DNA level, the sequence is TGTGCCAGTAGTATGGGACTGCCAGGAAGCCCCTTCTCTGGAAACACCATATATTTT. Translated, it reads CASSMGLPGSPFSGNTIYF.